One sample yielded the 10 T cell receptor beta chains listed below, sequenced in a study of T cell changes during pregnancy in multiple sclerosis. The repertoire was sequenced with immunoSEQ multiplex PCR; TCRdb's copy has only in-frame clones and lacks some. The sample yields under 70,000 clones, about 90% seen once. The input for sequencing was CD4+ T cells from peripheral blood mononuclear cells, taken after pregnancy. Source of these receptors: a female donor with multiple sclerosis, enrolled in a pregnancy study.

The V call is TRBV7-9, the J call TRBJ1-4; 9 positions match TRBD1. Looked up from germline, CDR1 is SEHNR and CDR2 is FQNEAQ (reference sequence). The CDR3 extends over 14 amino acids. V lost 6 bases to trimming and J lost 5 bases; unmatched junction nucleotides: 4. The CDR3 DNA follows: TGTGCCAGCAGTTCGACAGGGGGGAATGAAAAACTGTTTTTT. Translation: CASSSTGGNEKLFF.

The sample holds a few counts of this clone. For the CDR3, the DNA is TGTGCCAGCGGCGAAGGGGGCTTATTTAGCAATCAGCCCCAGCATTTT. Amino acid sequence: CASGEGGLFSNQPQHF. The V and J genes are TRBV28 and TRBJ1-5; 7 bases align to TRBD1. The germline gives CDR1 MDHEN, CDR2 SYDVKM. This CDR3 is 16 amino acids long. J gave up 0 bases and V 8 bases, and 10 bases lay outside the gene matches.

This sequence joins TRBV19 and TRBJ1-1; D gene uncertain. Germline CDR1 reads LNHDA; CDR2 reads SQIVND (reference sequence). The CDR3 runs 15 residues. V was clipped by 2 bases and J by 4 bases, with 14 bases between them. CDR3 sequence: CASSITGSGVTEAFF. The CDR3 DNA reads as TGTGCCAGTAGTATAACCGGGAGTGGAGTCACTGAAGCTTTCTTT.

The chain carries TRBV10-3 and TRBJ1-1, with 8 positions matching TRBD1. From germline, CDR1 is ENHRY and CDR2 SYGVKD. This CDR3 has 12 residues. V dropped 10 bases and J dropped 5; count of bases not matched to a gene: 6. The DNA for the CDR3 is TGTGCCACCGACAGGGGTGGGACTGAAGCTTTCTTT. It codes for CATDRGGTEAFF.

The V gene is TRBV7-3, the J gene TRBJ2-1; 14 bases align to TRBD2. The CDR3 spans 15 residues. From germline, CDR1 is SGHTA and CDR2 FQGTGA. The V segment lost 4 bases and the J segment 6 bases; nucleotides outside the gene matches: 2. The CDR3 reads CASSSGLAGGNEQFF. The CDR3, as DNA: TGTGCCAGCAGCTCCGGACTAGCGGGGGGCAATGAGCAGTTCTTC.

The count of this clone is one. The chain is built from TRBV7-2 and TRBJ1-4, with TRBD1 matching over 11 bases. This CDR3 has 17 residues. J gave up 8 bases and V 4 bases, and 12 bases lay outside the gene matches. Germline assignment: CDR1 SGHTA and CDR2 FQGNSA. CDR3 nucleotide sequence: TGTGCCAGCAGCTCCCTGGACAGGGGGCGGGGCTGGGAAAAACTGTTTTTT. Translating gives CASSSLDRGRGWEKLFF.

The sample holds a few counts of this clone. The CDR3 coding sequence is TGTGCCAGCAGTTACGGGAGTCAGCCCCAGCATTTT. This encodes CASSYGSQPQHF. The chain has TRBV28 and TRBJ1-5; D remains ambiguous. This CDR3 spans 12 amino acids. Germline-derived CDR1 and CDR2 are MDHEN and SYDVKM. Trimming removed 4 bases at V and 6 bases at J, with 7 bases between.

The gene calls are TRBV27 and TRBJ2-7, with TRBD2 identical over 15 bases. The CDR3 is 17 residues long. Germline CDR1 MNHEY, CDR2 SMNVEV (reference sequence). The trim removed 4 bases at V and 1 base at J, leaving 5 bases unmatched. The CDR3 sequence is CASSSGLAGGISYEQYF. CDR3 nucleotide sequence: TGTGCCAGCAGTTCGGGACTAGCGGGGGGCATTTCCTACGAGCAGTACTTC.

This chain connects TRBV7-6 to TRBJ2-1; 8 bases are shared with TRBD2. V was clipped by 5 bases and J by 8 bases; unmatched bases: 5. The CDR3 is made up of 13 amino acids. Germline CDR1 reads SGHVS; CDR2 reads FNYEAQ. The CDR3 protein is CASSARGGHEQFF. In nucleotides, the CDR3 is TGTGCCAGCAGCGCTCGGGGGGGCCATGAGCAGTTCTTC.

V gene TRBV7-9 combines with J gene TRBJ1-2; D is unclear. Germline assignment: CDR1 SEHNR and CDR2 FQNEAQ (reference sequence). V gave up 0 bases and J gave up 2 bases, with 10 bases separating them. The CDR3 is 15 amino acids. The CDR3 loop is CASSLASTGNYGYTF. The CDR3 nucleotides are TGTGCCAGCAGCTTAGCGTCTACGGGAAACTATGGCTACACCTTC.